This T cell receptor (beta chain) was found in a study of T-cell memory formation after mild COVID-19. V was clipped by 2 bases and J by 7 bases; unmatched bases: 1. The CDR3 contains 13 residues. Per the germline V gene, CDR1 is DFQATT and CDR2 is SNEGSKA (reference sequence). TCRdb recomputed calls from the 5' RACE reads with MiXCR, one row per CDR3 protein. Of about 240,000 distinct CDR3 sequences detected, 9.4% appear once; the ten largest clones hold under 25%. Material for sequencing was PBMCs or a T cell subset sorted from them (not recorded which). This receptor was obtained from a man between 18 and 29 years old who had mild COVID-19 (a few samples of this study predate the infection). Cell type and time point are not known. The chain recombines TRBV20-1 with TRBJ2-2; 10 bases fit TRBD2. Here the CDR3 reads CSARPSGGGELFF. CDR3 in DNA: TGCAGTGCTAGACCTAGCGGGGGCGGGGAGCTGTTTTTT.